The clone carrying this T cell receptor beta chain has a single count. CDR1 is MGHDK and CDR2 is SYGVNS in the germline V gene. CDR3 size: 13 residues. V lost 6 bases and J lost 6; bases outside the gene matches: 5. The data were obtained in a study of blood T cell repertoires in COVID-19. Profiled with immunoSEQ multiplex PCR; TCRdb holds only in-frame clones, not every one. The repertoire holds under 200,000 clones, with around four fifths as singletons. Categorization into cohorts depended on clinical history that participants reported. The receptor was isolated from a woman in her sixties who had recovered from COVID-19. J is TRBJ1-2 and V is TRBV25-1, with 9 positions matching TRBD1. Sequencing was carried out using PBMCs or T cells enriched from blood (not recorded which). The CDR3 DNA is TGTGCCAGCAGGGGGACAGGGTTGGATGGCTACACCTTC. This encodes CASRGTGLDGYTF.